The 32 T cell receptor beta chains given below trace back to one sample, sequenced in a study of T-cell memory formation after mild COVID-19. TCRdb recomputed calls from the 5' RACE reads with MiXCR, one row per CDR3 protein. The sample yields approximately 210,000 distinct CDR3 sequences, 27% seen once. Sample: PBMCs or a T cell subset sorted from them (not recorded which). The receptor source for this set is an adult woman who had mild COVID-19 (a few samples of this study predate the infection). Cell type and time point are not known.

This clonotype was observed a handful of times. The V and J genes are TRBV6-6 and TRBJ1-1; D is uncertain. Trimming left V 6 bases short and J 6 bases short, with 14 bases between. Germline V gene lookup returns CDR1 MNHNY and CDR2 SVGAGI (reference sequence). CDR3 length: 13 amino acids. Here the CDR3 reads CASRLGGSAEAFF. The CDR3 bases are TGTGCCAGCAGGCTCGGAGGCTCCGCTGAAGCTTTCTTT.

CDR3 sequence (DNA): TGTGCCAGCAGCTTAATAGGGGACAATCAGCCCCAGCATTTT. As protein: CASSLIGDNQPQHF. The chain links TRBV7-9 to TRBJ1-5; D may be TRBD1 (5 bases). In germline, CDR1 is SEHNR, CDR2 FQNEAQ (reference sequence). The V end was cut by 2 bases, the J end by 3 bases, with 8 bases between. The CDR3 contains 14 residues.

This chain links TRBV7-6 with TRBJ1-1; no definite D call. This CDR3 comprises 15 residues. V lost 5 bases, J lost 1 base, and 14 bases lay in between. The germline V gene encodes CDR1 SGHVS and CDR2 FNYEAQ. The CDR3 here is CASSSLETQNTEAFF. CDR3 sequence (DNA): TGTGCCAGCAGCAGCCTCGAGACACAGAACACTGAAGCTTTCTTT.

This clonotype was seen a few times. The chain has TRBV6-1 and TRBJ2-7; 14 bases line up with TRBD2. The CDR3 is made up of 17 amino acids. CDR1 and CDR2 from the germline V gene are MNHNS and SASEGT. Germline trimming cut 8 bases from V and 1 base from J; bases unmatched to any gene: 10. CDR3 nucleotide sequence: TGTGCCAGCGCGGGACTAGCGGGAGTAGATAGGTCCTACGAGCAGTACTTC. It codes for CASAGLAGVDRSYEQYF.

The chain carries TRBV3-1 and TRBJ2-7; D is perhaps TRBD1 (6 bases). This CDR3 spans 13 amino acids. Germline values: CDR1 LGHDT, CDR2 YNNKEL (reference sequence). Deletions cut 1 base from V and 8 bases from J, with 12 bases between. CDR3 sequence reads: CASSQGAGDQQYF. In nucleotides, the CDR3 is TGTGCCAGCAGCCAAGGGGCAGGGGACCAGCAGTACTTC.

V usage is TRBV27 and J usage is TRBJ1-4; 8 nucleotides agree with TRBD1. This CDR3 region has 16 residues. Germline V gene sequence: CDR1 MNHEY, CDR2 SMNVEV (reference sequence). The ends lost 5 bases at V and 8 bases at J; junction bases unmatched: 13. CDR3 region: CASSIDLTGVEEKLFF. Here the CDR3 DNA reads TGTGCCAGCAGTATCGATTTGACAGGGGTGGAGGAAAAACTGTTTTTT.

In this sample, this clonotype turned up a few times. The V and J genes are TRBV6-2 or TRBV6-3 and TRBJ2-5; a possible D gene is TRBD1 (5 bases). The germline V gene has CDR1 MNHEY and CDR2 SVGEGT. The CDR3 loop spans 16 amino acids. V lost 6 bases and J 2 bases, leaving 19 bases between the germline ends. CDR3 nucleotides: TGTGCCAGCAGCGCTGTAACAAGGGGCCGACAAGAGACCCAGTACTTC. Protein product: CASSAVTRGRQETQYF.

This clonotype was counted between two and nine times. This CDR3 reads CSGADRTNSGNTIYF. The CDR3 DNA follows: TGCAGCGGGGCGGACAGAACGAACTCTGGAAACACCATATATTTT. The chain recombines TRBV29-1 with TRBJ1-3, with D maybe TRBD1 (6 bases). The CDR3 length is 15 residues. Germline CDR1 SQVTM, CDR2 ANQGSEA. V was pared by 7 bases and J by 0 bases, with 16 bases between.

This clonotype was seen a handful of times. The rearrangement joins TRBV5-1 to TRBJ2-2; TRBD1 matches at 12 bases. This CDR3 comprises 17 residues. Germline trimming cut 2 bases from V and 5 bases from J; bases unmatched to any gene: 7. Germline-derived CDR1 and CDR2 are SGHRS and YFSETQ. The CDR3 loop reads CASSFRDRGLGTGELFF. The CDR3 nucleotides read TGCGCCAGCAGCTTCCGGGACAGGGGGCTTGGTACCGGGGAGCTGTTTTTT.

The genes are TRBV5-1 and TRBJ1-2; D perhaps matches TRBD1 (6 bases). The germline V gene has CDR1 SGHRS and CDR2 YFSETQ. Trimming took off 4 bases at V and 2 bases at J, with 15 bases between the two ends. This CDR3 region has 15 residues. The CDR3 spells CASSQNWGANYGYTF. CDR3 DNA sequence: TGCGCCAGCAGCCAAAATTGGGGGGCGAACTATGGCTACACCTTC.

J is TRBJ2-5 and V is TRBV12-3 or TRBV12-4; TRBD2 matches 12 bases. This CDR3 contains 15 residues. The J segment lost 6 bases and the V segment lost 3 bases, leaving 5 bases of the junction unmatched. This CDR3 reads CASSFSSGRAKTQYF. The CDR3, as DNA: TGTGCCAGCAGTTTTTCTAGCGGGAGGGCCAAGACCCAGTACTTC.

The table lists this clonotype with a few counts. This rearrangement joins TRBV6-5 to TRBJ2-1; TRBD2 aligns across 13 bases. Germline V gene lookup returns CDR1 MNHEY and CDR2 SVGAGI. CDR3 length: 15 amino acids. J was trimmed by 7 bases and V by 2 bases; bases with no gene match: 2. The CDR3 sequence is CASSYGTSGKNEQFF. DNA of the CDR3: TGTGCCAGCAGTTACGGGACTAGCGGGAAAAATGAGCAGTTCTTC.

J is TRBJ1-5 and V is TRBV5-1; 7 bases are a match to TRBD1. CDR3 length: 15 amino acids. Trimming removed 4 bases from V and 3 bases from J; junction bases left unmatched: 7. Germline CDR1 is SGHRS and CDR2 is YFSETQ. The CDR3 coding sequence is TGCGCCAGCAGCCCCGGGACAGCAGACAATCAGCCCCAGCATTTT. It codes for CASSPGTADNQPQHF.

In this sample, this clonotype turned up a few times. The chain employs TRBV27 and TRBJ2-6; D is uncertain. This CDR3 is 13 amino acids long. CDR1 is MNHEY, CDR2 SMNVEV, per germline (reference sequence). The germline V and J ends were trimmed by 2 bases and 4 bases, with 3 bases remaining between them. CDR3 nucleotides: TGTGCCAGCAGTTTACACGGGGCCAACGTCCTGACTTTC. This codes for CASSLHGANVLTF.

The V call is TRBV20-1, the J call TRBJ2-1; 9 bases agree with TRBD1. J was trimmed by 7 bases and V by 5 bases; bases with no gene match: 9. The CDR3 has 14 amino acids. Germline lookup yields CDR1 DFQATT and CDR2 SNEGSKA (reference sequence). CDR3 protein: CSAETGGPLNEQFF. CDR3 coding DNA: TGCAGTGCTGAAACAGGGGGCCCTTTGAATGAGCAGTTCTTC.

The rearrangement joins TRBV6-2 or TRBV6-3 to TRBJ2-7; perhaps TRBD1 as D (5 bases). Germline lookup yields CDR1 MNHEY and CDR2 SVGEGT. Trimming took off 5 bases at V and 3 bases at J, with 17 bases between the two ends. The CDR3 covers 15 residues. CDR3 sequence: CASSEQDPDIYEQYF. In DNA form, the CDR3 reads TGTGCCAGCAGTGAACAGGACCCGGATATCTACGAGCAGTACTTC.

This clonotype was found a few times. This chain uses TRBV11-2 with TRBJ1-1, with a possible D match to TRBD1 (5 bases). The CDR3 has 18 amino acids. V was clipped by 5 bases and J by 1 base, with 23 bases between them. Germline V gene sequence: CDR1 SGHAT, CDR2 FQNNGV. The CDR3 sequence is CASSPTRDPWRENTEAFF. In DNA, the CDR3 is TGTGCCAGCAGCCCCACGAGGGACCCTTGGAGAGAGAACACTGAAGCTTTCTTT.

The chain combines TRBV20-1 with TRBJ2-7, with D possibly TRBD1 on 5 matching bases. Trimming left V 6 bases short and J 5 bases short, with 20 bases between. CDR1 is DFQATT and CDR2 is SNEGSKA in the germline V gene (reference sequence). The CDR3 is 14 residues long. This CDR3 is CSARPPRRAHEQYF. CDR3 nucleotides: TGCAGTGCCAGACCTCCCCGCAGGGCCCACGAGCAGTACTTC.

This rearrangement joins TRBV20-1 to TRBJ2-7; 11 nucleotides align to TRBD2. The germline CDR1 and CDR2 sequences are DFQATT and SNEGSKA (reference sequence). The CDR3 has 14 amino acids. V lost 8 bases, J lost 3 bases, and 9 bases stayed unmatched. In DNA, the CDR3 is TGCAGTCCGAAGTCCCTAGCGGGGGGCTACGAGCAGTACTTC. It encodes CSPKSLAGGYEQYF.

The rearrangement links TRBV7-6 to TRBJ2-7; D perhaps matches TRBD2 (5 bases). The V end was cut by 1 base, the J end by 5 bases, with 12 bases between. The CDR3 runs 14 residues. Germline V gene data show CDR1 as SGHVS and CDR2 as FNYEAQ. The DNA of the CDR3 is TGTGCCAGCAGCTTAGTCCCTCGGGGTGACGAGCAGTACTTC. Translation gives CASSLVPRGDEQYF.

This clonotype was recorded only once. The chain combines TRBV29-1 with TRBJ1-3; no reliable D call. The CDR3 covers 14 residues. V lost 0 bases and J 2 bases, leaving 8 bases between the germline ends. Germline-derived CDR1 and CDR2 are SQVTM and ANQGSEA. CDR3 coding DNA: TGCAGCGTTGAAGACCCCTCAGCTGGAAACACCATATATTTT. Translated: CSVEDPSAGNTIYF.

The chain carries TRBV4-1 and TRBJ2-5; the D call may be TRBD1 or TRBD2 (5 bases each). There are 19 residues in the CDR3. Trimming removed 3 bases from V and 0 bases from J, with 23 bases in between. Germline lookup yields CDR1 MGHRA and CDR2 YSYEKL. The CDR3 protein is CASSQATAMGVGYQETQYF. CDR3 nucleotides: TGCGCCAGCAGCCAGGCGACAGCAATGGGGGTTGGGTACCAAGAGACCCAGTACTTC.

The V gene is TRBV6-1, the J gene TRBJ2-5, with a tentative D call TRBD2 (6 bases). The V end lost 1 base, the J end lost 0 bases, and 9 bases lay between the germline ends. This CDR3 is 15 amino acids long. Germline-derived CDR1 and CDR2 are MNHNS and SASEGT. DNA for the CDR3: TGTGCCAGCAGTGAAGAGGCGGGAAACCAAGAGACCCAGTACTTC. Translating gives CASSEEAGNQETQYF.

This clonotype has a handful of counts. The V gene is TRBV6-6, the J gene TRBJ1-6, with 8 bases that match TRBD1. The CDR3 has 13 amino acids. J gave up 7 bases and V 7 bases, and 3 bases lay outside the gene matches. Germline V gene data show CDR1 as MNHNY and CDR2 as SVGAGI (reference sequence). The DNA for the CDR3 is TGTGCCAGCATACGGGACAGGAATTCACCCCTCCACTTT. Its translation is CASIRDRNSPLHF.

The chain employs TRBV20-1 and TRBJ2-5; D ambiguous. The CDR3 is made up of 11 amino acids. V lost 0 bases and J 6 bases, leaving 5 bases between the germline ends. The germline V gene encodes CDR1 DFQATT and CDR2 SNEGSKA (reference sequence). CDR3 residues: CSARDLKTQYF. The CDR3 DNA is TGCAGTGCTAGAGATCTGAAGACCCAGTACTTC.

This clonotype was counted a few times. The V and J genes are TRBV7-9 and TRBJ1-6, with D possibly TRBD1 on 5 matching bases. The V and J ends lost 1 base and 1 base respectively, with 8 bases between them. CDR3 length equals 16 residues. Germline CDR1 is SEHNR and CDR2 is FQNEAQ (reference sequence). This CDR3 reads CASSLGGGSYNSPLHF. CDR3 bases: TGTGCCAGCAGCTTAGGTGGGGGATCCTATAATTCACCCCTCCACTTT.

This chain uses TRBV12-3 or TRBV12-4 with TRBJ2-5, with D maybe TRBD2 (5 bases). The CDR3 has 15 residues. V gave up 3 bases and J gave up 3 bases, with 14 bases separating them. The CDR3 region has the DNA TGTGCCAGCAGTTTTGCCCTCGTCGGGAAAGAGACCCAGTACTTC. This gives the protein CASSFALVGKETQYF.

In the case of this clonotype: Germline is not matched at one junction end, which may reflect a read error. The chain recombines TRBV5-1 with TRBJ2-1; 12 nucleotides align to TRBD1. The CDR3 covers 16 residues. The V gene's germline CDR1 is SGHRS and CDR2 YFSETQ. In nucleotides, the CDR3 is TGCGCCAGCACAGTGGGGACAGGGGGCGCCTACAATGAGCACTTCTTC. Protein: CASTVGTGGAYNEHFF. The full variable domain, with the rest looked up from reference TRBV5-1 and TRBJ2-1, is KAGVTQTPRYLIKTRGQQVTLSCSPISGHRSVSWYQQTPGQGLQFLFEYFSETQRNKGNFPGRFSGRQFSNSRSEMNVSTLELGDSALYLCASTVGTGGAYNEHFFGPGTRLTVL.

This clonotype was observed many times. This rearrangement joins TRBV18 to TRBJ2-7; tentative D call: TRBD2 (5 bases). Trimming took off 6 bases at V and 0 bases at J, with 12 bases between the two ends. CDR3 size: 14 residues. Germline V gene lookup returns CDR1 KGHSH and CDR2 LQKENI. The CDR3 is CASSPRGVSYEQYF. The CDR3 coding sequence is TGTGCCAGCTCGCCTCGGGGAGTCTCCTACGAGCAGTACTTC.

This clonotype was recorded a few times. The chain has TRBV2 and TRBJ2-1; 12 bases fit TRBD2. The CDR3 is made up of 17 amino acids. Germline CDR1 is SNHLY and CDR2 is FYNNEI. Trimming took 4 bases from V and 1 from J; bases not matched to a gene: 5. CDR3 sequence reads: CASSVPTSGRSYNEQFF. The CDR3 DNA reads as TGTGCCAGCAGTGTACCGACTAGCGGGAGATCCTACAATGAGCAGTTCTTC.

This clonotype was seen only a few times. The chain has TRBV5-1 and TRBJ2-7, with D unclear. Germline CDR1 SGHRS, CDR2 YFSETQ. The length of the CDR3 is 16 residues. With 2 bases removed from V and 2 bases from J, the gap between germline ends came to 17 bases. DNA of the CDR3: TGCGCCAGCAGCTTCAGTAGACTCCCGGATACCTACGAGCAGTACTTC. Translation: CASSFSRLPDTYEQYF. The full variable domain, rest sourced from reference TRBV5-1 and TRBJ2-7, is KAGVTQTPRYLIKTRGQQVTLSCSPISGHRSVSWYQQTPGQGLQFLFEYFSETQRNKGNFPGRFSGRQFSNSRSEMNVSTLELGDSALYLCASSFSRLPDTYEQYFGPGTRLTVT.

The rearrangement links TRBV5-1 to TRBJ2-2, with 7 bases lining up with TRBD2. The CDR3 has 17 amino acids. Germline V gives CDR1 SGHRS, CDR2 YFSETQ. V was clipped by 2 bases and J by 0 bases; unmatched bases: 7. The chain's CDR3 is CASSLGAGIPNTGELFF. CDR3 DNA: TGCGCCAGCAGCTTAGGAGCGGGGATACCGAACACCGGGGAGCTGTTTTTT.